Listed below are T cell receptor beta chains from one sample, sequenced in a study of radiotherapy plus CTLA-4 blockade in lung cancer. Profiling relied on immunoSEQ multiplex PCR, and the TCRdb table lists in-frame clones only, not all of them. The data hold more than 95,000 clones, with approximately 84% observed a single time. Specimen: peripheral blood, collected from a patient treated with radiotherapy plus ipilimumab. The receptors originated from a human donor with non-small cell lung cancer who had a partial response to radiotherapy plus ipilimumab. Each CDR3 is given with its conserved first and last residue. The D gene is left open where the match is weak. Expanded clones get a size class; other rows say once, few or many, or leave the size out.

D: TRBD1; size: .; J: TRBJ2-3; V: TRBV11-3; DNA: TGTGCCAGCAGCTCGTACCAGACAGGGGCACTCACAGATACGCAGTATTTT; CDR3: CASSSYQTGALTDTQYF
D: TRBD1; size: .; J: TRBJ2-1; V: TRBV15; DNA: TGTGCCACCAGCAGAGGGCCTTCAGGGGGAACGTCCTACAATGAGCAGTTCTTC; CDR3: CATSRGPSGGTSYNEQFF
D: .; size: once; J: TRBJ1-2; V: TRBV7-2; DNA: TGTGCCAGCAGCTTAGCGGTCGGCCAGGGAGGCAACTATGGCTACACCTTC; CDR3: CASSLAVGQGGNYGYTF
D: TRBD2; size: .; J: TRBJ2-3; V: TRBV5-1; DNA: TGCGCCAGCAGCGACGGGACTAGCGGGAGTTTTTCTAGCACAGATACGCAGTATTTT; CDR3: CASSDGTSGSFSSTDTQYF
D: TRBD2; size: .; J: TRBJ2-1; V: TRBV14; DNA: TGTGCCAGCAGCCTCGGACTAGCGGGAATAGATGAGCAGTTCTTC; CDR3: CASSLGLAGIDEQFF
D: .; size: .; J: TRBJ2-1; V: TRBV7-2; DNA: TGTGCCAGCAGCAATATCTATGAGCAGTTCTTC; CDR3: CASSNIYEQFF
D: TRBD1; size: .; J: TRBJ2-5; V: TRBV28; DNA: TGTGCCAGCAGCCTGACAGGGTATGTGGAGACCCAGTACTTC; CDR3: CASSLTGYVETQYF
D: .; size: .; J: TRBJ2-3; V: TRBV6-1; DNA: TGTGCCAGCAGTGTTGGCGGGCTTAGCACAGATACGCAGTATTTT; CDR3: CASSVGGLSTDTQYF
D: .; size: .; J: TRBJ1-4; V: TRBV30; DNA: TGTGCCTGGAGCTGGGGACTGAATAATGAAAAACTGTTTTTT; CDR3: CAWSWGLNNEKLFF
D: TRBD1; size: .; J: TRBJ1-3; V: TRBV9; DNA: TGTGCCAGCAGCGTACGGGACAGGGGTTTTGGAAACACCATATATTTT; CDR3: CASSVRDRGFGNTIYF
D: TRBD1; size: .; J: TRBJ2-1; V: TRBV6-1; DNA: TGTGCCAGCAGCCTCGACAGGGGGCTGGTCAATGAGCAGTTCTTC; CDR3: CASSLDRGLVNEQFF
D: TRBD1; size: .; J: TRBJ1-2; V: TRBV27; DNA: TGTGCCAGCAGTTTCCGGACAGGGAACTATGGCTACACCTTC; CDR3: CASSFRTGNYGYTF
D: TRBD1; size: .; J: TRBJ1-1; V: TRBV27; DNA: TGTGCCAGCAGTTTAGGACAGGGGAACACTGAAGCTTTCTTT; CDR3: CASSLGQGNTEAFF
D: .; size: .; J: TRBJ2-4; V: TRBV9; DNA: TGTGCCAGCAGCGCTAGCTCGAACATTCAGTACTTC; CDR3: CASSASSNIQYF
D: TRBD1; size: .; J: TRBJ1-1; V: TRBV27; DNA: TGTGCCAGCAGTACCCGACAGGGGGCGAACACTGAAGCTTTCTTT; CDR3: CASSTRQGANTEAFF
D: .; size: .; J: TRBJ2-1; V: TRBV7-2; DNA: TGTGCCAGCAGCCGTCAGGCGGGGGCTTTCTTTGAGCAGTTCTTC; CDR3: CASSRQAGAFFEQFF
D: TRBD1; size: .; J: TRBJ1-1; V: TRBV6-1; DNA: TGTGCCAGCAGTTCATCCGGGACAGGGGGACCCTTAGGATTT; CDR3: CASSSSGTGGPLGF
D: TRBD1; size: .; J: TRBJ2-5; V: TRBV5-8; DNA: TGTGCCAGCAGCTTGGCACCGGGACAGCCAGAGACCCAGTACTTC; CDR3: CASSLAPGQPETQYF
D: .; size: .; J: TRBJ1-5; V: TRBV19; DNA: TGTGCCAGTAGTATGGGTCGGGTTAGGGACACGATAAATCAGCCCCAGCATTTT; CDR3: CASSMGRVRDTINQPQHF
D: .; size: .; J: TRBJ1-2; V: TRBV5-4; DNA: TGTGCCAGCAGCTTCGACAGCTATGGCTACACCTTC; CDR3: CASSFDSYGYTF
D: TRBD2; size: .; J: TRBJ2-5; V: TRBV9; DNA: TGTGCCAGCAGCGTCGGGCGGGAGGGCCTGGGGGAGACCCAGTACTTC; CDR3: CASSVGREGLGETQYF
D: .; size: few; J: TRBJ2-2; V: TRBV19; DNA: TGTGCCAGTAGTATCTGGACTCCGAACACCGGGGAGCTGTTTTTT; CDR3: CASSIWTPNTGELFF
D: .; size: .; J: TRBJ2-7; V: TRBV7-9; DNA: TGTGCCAGCAGCGAATCCACTGCGGGCTACGAGCAGTACTTC; CDR3: CASSESTAGYEQYF
D: .; size: .; J: TRBJ1-2; V: TRBV19; DNA: TGTGCCAGTAGCCAGGGCTATGGCTACACCTTC; CDR3: CASSQGYGYTF
D: TRBD1; size: .; J: TRBJ1-1; V: TRBV5-6; DNA: TGTGCCAGCAGCTTGTTTCGACAGGGGCAAGCTTTCTTT; CDR3: CASSLFRQGQAFF
D: TRBD1; size: .; J: TRBJ1-2; V: TRBV7-9; DNA: TGTGCCAGCAGCTTGGAACAGGGGCGAAATGGCTACACCTTC; CDR3: CASSLEQGRNGYTF
D: .; size: .; J: TRBJ2-1; V: TRBV6-1; DNA: TGTGCCAGCAGTGCAGGGTCTAGTTCCTACAATGAGCAGTTCTTC; CDR3: CASSAGSSSYNEQFF
D: .; size: .; J: TRBJ2-1; V: TRBV5-1; DNA: TGCGCCAGCAGCTTGGAATCGTTTAATGAGCAGTTCTTC; CDR3: CASSLESFNEQFF
D: TRBD1; size: .; J: TRBJ1-1; V: TRBV7-2; DNA: TGTGCCAGCAGCTTAGGGAGCGGCACAGGGGATTTGGACACTGAAGCTTTCTTT; CDR3: CASSLGSGTGDLDTEAFF
D: .; size: .; J: TRBJ1-3; V: TRBV7-6; DNA: TGTGCCAGCAGCTCACGAGGGACTGGAAACACCATATATTTT; CDR3: CASSSRGTGNTIYF
D: .; size: .; J: TRBJ2-3; V: TRBV29-1; DNA: TGCAGCGTTGTATCCCAGAAGACAGATACGCAGTATTTT; CDR3: CSVVSQKTDTQYF
D: .; size: .; J: TRBJ1-4; V: TRBV28; DNA: TGTGCCAGCAGTCAAGCAGGCGTTACTAATGAAAAACTGTTTTTT; CDR3: CASSQAGVTNEKLFF
D: .; size: few; J: TRBJ1-1; V: TRBV7-2; DNA: TGTGCCAGCAGCTTTATCGGGTGGACTGAAGCTTTCTTT; CDR3: CASSFIGWTEAFF
D: .; size: .; J: TRBJ1-1; V: TRBV6-5; DNA: TGTGCCAGCAGTCCCACGGGGTTGAACACTGAAGCTTTCTTT; CDR3: CASSPTGLNTEAFF
D: TRBD2; size: .; J: TRBJ2-6; V: TRBV14; DNA: TGTGCCAGCAGCAGGACTAGCGCTTTCTCTGGGGCCAACGTCCTGACTTTC; CDR3: CASSRTSAFSGANVLTF
D: TRBD2; size: .; J: TRBJ2-1; V: TRBV9; DNA: TGTGCCAGCAGCCCCCTCTATAGCGGGAGTCAGTGGGCCTACAATGAGCAGTTCTTC; CDR3: CASSPLYSGSQWAYNEQFF
D: TRBD1; size: .; J: TRBJ2-7; V: TRBV5-1; DNA: TGCGCCAGCAGCTTGGAAGGGACAGGGGTTTACGAGCAGTACTTC; CDR3: CASSLEGTGVYEQYF
D: .; size: .; J: TRBJ1-1; V: TRBV27; DNA: TGTGCCAGCAGTTTAGGTCGGGAAGCTTTCTTT; CDR3: CASSLGREAFF
D: TRBD1; size: few; J: TRBJ2-7; V: TRBV5-1; DNA: TGCGCCAGCAGCTCCGGACAGGGCTCCTACGAGCAGTACTTC; CDR3: CASSSGQGSYEQYF
D: TRBD1; size: .; J: TRBJ2-5; V: TRBV28; DNA: TGTGCCAGCAGCGGGGGGGGGACAGGGGAAGAGACCCAGTACTTC; CDR3: CASSGGGTGEETQYF
D: TRBD2; size: .; J: TRBJ2-7; V: TRBV5-1; DNA: TGCGCCAGCAGCCCCTCGACTAGCGGGAGGGCCTACGAGCAGTACTTC; CDR3: CASSPSTSGRAYEQYF
D: TRBD1; size: .; J: TRBJ2-3; V: TRBV5-6; DNA: TGTGCCAGCAGATGGGACAGGGGTGATACGCAGTATTTT; CDR3: CASRWDRGDTQYF